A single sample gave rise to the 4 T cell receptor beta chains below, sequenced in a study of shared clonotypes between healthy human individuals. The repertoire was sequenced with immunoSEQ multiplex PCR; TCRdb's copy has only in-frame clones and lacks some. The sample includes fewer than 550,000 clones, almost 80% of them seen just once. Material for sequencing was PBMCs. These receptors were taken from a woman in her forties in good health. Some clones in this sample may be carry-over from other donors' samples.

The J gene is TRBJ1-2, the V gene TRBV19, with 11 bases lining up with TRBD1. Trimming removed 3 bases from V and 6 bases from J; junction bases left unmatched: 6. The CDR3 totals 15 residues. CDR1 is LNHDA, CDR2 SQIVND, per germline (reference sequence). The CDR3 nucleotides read TGTGCCAGTAGTATCTTCGGACAGGGGGCGCATGGCTACACCTTC. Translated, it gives CASSIFGQGAHGYTF.

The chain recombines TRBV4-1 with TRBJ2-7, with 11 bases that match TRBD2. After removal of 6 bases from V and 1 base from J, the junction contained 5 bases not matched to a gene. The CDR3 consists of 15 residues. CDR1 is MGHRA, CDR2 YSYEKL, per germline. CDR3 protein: CASSTSGSRSYEQYF. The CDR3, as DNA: TGCGCCAGCAGTACTAGCGGGAGTAGATCCTACGAGCAGTACTTC.

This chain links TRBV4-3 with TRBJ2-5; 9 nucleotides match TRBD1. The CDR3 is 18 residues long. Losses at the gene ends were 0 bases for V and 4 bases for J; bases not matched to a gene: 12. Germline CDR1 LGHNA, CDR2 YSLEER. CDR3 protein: CASSQEVPGTGFGETQYF. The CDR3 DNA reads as TGCGCCAGCAGCCAAGAAGTCCCCGGGACAGGGTTTGGAGAGACCCAGTACTTC.

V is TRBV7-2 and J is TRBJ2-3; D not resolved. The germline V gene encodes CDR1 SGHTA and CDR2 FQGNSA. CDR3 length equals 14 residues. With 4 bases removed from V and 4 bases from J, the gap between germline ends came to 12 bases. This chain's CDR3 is CASSSMRSSDTQYF. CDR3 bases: TGTGCCAGCAGCTCGATGAGGAGTTCAGATACGCAGTATTTT.